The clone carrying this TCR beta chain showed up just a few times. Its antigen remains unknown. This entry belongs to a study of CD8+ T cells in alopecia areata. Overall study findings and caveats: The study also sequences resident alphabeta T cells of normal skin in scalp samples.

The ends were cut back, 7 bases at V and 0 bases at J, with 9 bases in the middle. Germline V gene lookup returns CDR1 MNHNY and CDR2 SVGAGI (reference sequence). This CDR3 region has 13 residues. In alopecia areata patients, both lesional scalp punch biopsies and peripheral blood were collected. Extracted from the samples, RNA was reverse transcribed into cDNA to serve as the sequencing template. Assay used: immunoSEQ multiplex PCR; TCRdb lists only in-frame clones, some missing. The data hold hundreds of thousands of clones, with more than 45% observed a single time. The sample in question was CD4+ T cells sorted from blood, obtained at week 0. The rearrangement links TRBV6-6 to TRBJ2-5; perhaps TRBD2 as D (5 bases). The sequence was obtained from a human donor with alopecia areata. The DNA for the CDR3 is TGTGCCAGCATTTTAGCGAACCAAGAGACCCAGTACTTC. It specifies CASILANQETQYF.